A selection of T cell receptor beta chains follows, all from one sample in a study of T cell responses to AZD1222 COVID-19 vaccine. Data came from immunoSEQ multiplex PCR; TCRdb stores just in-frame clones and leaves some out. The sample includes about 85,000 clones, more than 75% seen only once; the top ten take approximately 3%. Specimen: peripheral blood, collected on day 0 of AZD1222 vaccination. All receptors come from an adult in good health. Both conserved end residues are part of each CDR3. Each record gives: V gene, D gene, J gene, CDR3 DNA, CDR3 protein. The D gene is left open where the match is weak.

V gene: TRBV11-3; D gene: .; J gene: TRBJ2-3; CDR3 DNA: TGTGCCAGCAGCTTACCCGGGGCGCCGGGAGGCACAGATACGCAGTATTTT; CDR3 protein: CASSLPGAPGGTDTQYF
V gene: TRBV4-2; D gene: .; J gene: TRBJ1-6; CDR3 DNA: TGTGCCAGCAGCAAAGGAAGTTCACCCCTCCACTTT; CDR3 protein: CASSKGSSPLHF
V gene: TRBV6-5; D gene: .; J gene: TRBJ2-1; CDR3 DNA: TGTGCCAGCACCCGACAGAGCTCCTACAATGAGCAGTTCTTC; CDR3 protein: CASTRQSSYNEQFF
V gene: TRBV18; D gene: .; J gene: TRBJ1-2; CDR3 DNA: TGTGCCAGCTCACCAACCGGCAGCCCGGCGGGGTATGGCTACACCTTC; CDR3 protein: CASSPTGSPAGYGYTF
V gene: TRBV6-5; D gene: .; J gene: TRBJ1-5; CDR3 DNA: TGTGCCAGCAGTTACACAGAGAGGAGGCAGCCCCAGCATTTT; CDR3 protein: CASSYTERRQPQHF
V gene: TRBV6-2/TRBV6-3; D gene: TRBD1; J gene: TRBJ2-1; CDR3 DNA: TGTGCCAGCAGTCGACAGGGCTATGAGCAGTTCTTC; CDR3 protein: CASSRQGYEQFF
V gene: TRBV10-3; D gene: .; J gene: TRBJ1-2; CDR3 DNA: TGTGCCATCACGGGGGGTTATGGCTACACCTTC; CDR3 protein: CAITGGYGYTF
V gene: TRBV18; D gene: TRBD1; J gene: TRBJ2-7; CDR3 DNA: TGTGCCAGCTCGCCCGCGACAGGGAACTACGAGCAGTACTTC; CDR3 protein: CASSPATGNYEQYF
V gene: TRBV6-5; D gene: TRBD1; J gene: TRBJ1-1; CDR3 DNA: TGTGCCAGTGGATCCGGGACAGCCACTGAAGCTTTCTTT; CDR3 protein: CASGSGTATEAFF
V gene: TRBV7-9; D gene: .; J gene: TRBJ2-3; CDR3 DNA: TGTGCCAGCAGCTTCCCGGGTACCACAGATACGCAGTATTTT; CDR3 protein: CASSFPGTTDTQYF
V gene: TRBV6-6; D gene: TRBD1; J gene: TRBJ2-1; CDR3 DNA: TGTGCCAGCCAAAACAGGGGCCCCTACAATGAGCAGTTCTTC; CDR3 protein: CASQNRGPYNEQFF
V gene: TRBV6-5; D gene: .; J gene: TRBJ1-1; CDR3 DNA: TGTGCCAGCAGTCTAGGCCGGCCCAGTCAAGCTTTCTTT; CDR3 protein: CASSLGRPSQAFF
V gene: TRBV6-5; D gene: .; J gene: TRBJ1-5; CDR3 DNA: TGTGCCAGCAGGGGGGCCACCAATCAGCCCCAGCATTTT; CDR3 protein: CASRGATNQPQHF
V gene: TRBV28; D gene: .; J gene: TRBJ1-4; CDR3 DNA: TGTGCCAGCAGTTTCCACAGGGTTAGTAATGAAAAACTGTTTTTT; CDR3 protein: CASSFHRVSNEKLFF
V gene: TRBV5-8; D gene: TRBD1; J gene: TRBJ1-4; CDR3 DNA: TGTGCCAGCATGACCGGGACAGCTCATGAAAAACTGTTTTTT; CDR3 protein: CASMTGTAHEKLFF
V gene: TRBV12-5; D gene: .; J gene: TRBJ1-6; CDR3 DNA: TGTGCTAGTGGGGACTCCAGCTCCTATAATTCACCCCTCCACTTT; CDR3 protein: CASGDSSSYNSPLHF
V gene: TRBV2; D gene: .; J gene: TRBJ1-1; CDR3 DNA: TGTGCCAGCAGTGCGACAGAGAACACTGAAGCTTTCTTT; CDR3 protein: CASSATENTEAFF
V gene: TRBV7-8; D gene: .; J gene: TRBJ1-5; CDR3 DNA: TGTGCCAGCAGCTTAGAACAAATTCAGCCCCAGCATTTT; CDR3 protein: CASSLEQIQPQHF
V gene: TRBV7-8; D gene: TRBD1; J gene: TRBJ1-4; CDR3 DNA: TGTGCCAGCAGCCCACAGGGGAAGCCGACCGGTGAAAAACTGTTTTTT; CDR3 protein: CASSPQGKPTGEKLFF
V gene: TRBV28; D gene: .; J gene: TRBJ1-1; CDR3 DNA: TGTGCCAGCAAGACGACTGGGGGCCGGAGAGGGTCTGAAGCTTTCTTT; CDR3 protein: CASKTTGGRRGSEAFF
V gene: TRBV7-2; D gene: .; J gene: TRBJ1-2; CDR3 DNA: TGTGCCAGCAGCCCCTTAGGTAGTTGGGGGTACTATGGCTACACCTTC; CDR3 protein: CASSPLGSWGYYGYTF
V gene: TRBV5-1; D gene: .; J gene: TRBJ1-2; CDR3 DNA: TGCGCCAGCAGCGAGGACAGCTATGGCTACACCTTC; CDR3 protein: CASSEDSYGYTF
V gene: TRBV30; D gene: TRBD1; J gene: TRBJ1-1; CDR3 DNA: TGTGCCTGGACTGGACAGGGTTACACTGAAGCTTTCTTT; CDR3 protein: CAWTGQGYTEAFF
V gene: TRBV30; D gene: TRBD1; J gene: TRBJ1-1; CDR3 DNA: TGTGCCTGGAGTGTACTCCCTGGACAGGCTGAAGCTTTCTTT; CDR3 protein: CAWSVLPGQAEAFF
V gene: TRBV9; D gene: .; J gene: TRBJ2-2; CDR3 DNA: TGTGCCAGCAGCGTTGGCGGGGCGAACACCGGGGAGCTGTTTTTT; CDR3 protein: CASSVGGANTGELFF
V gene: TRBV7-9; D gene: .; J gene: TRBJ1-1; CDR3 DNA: TGTGCCAGCAGCGTCGAGGACACTGAAGCTTTCTTT; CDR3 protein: CASSVEDTEAFF
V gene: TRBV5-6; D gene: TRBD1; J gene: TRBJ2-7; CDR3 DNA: TGTGCCAGCAGCTTGGAGGGGACAGTCTACGAGCAGTACTTC; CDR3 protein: CASSLEGTVYEQYF
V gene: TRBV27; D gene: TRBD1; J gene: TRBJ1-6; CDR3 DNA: TGTGCCAGCAAGAGGGACAGTATCATTAATTCACCCCTCCACTTT; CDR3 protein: CASKRDSIINSPLHF
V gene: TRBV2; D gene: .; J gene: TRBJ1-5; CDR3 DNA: TGTGCCAGCAGTGACGATTGGCTAACCAATCAGCCCCAGCATTTT; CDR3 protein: CASSDDWLTNQPQHF